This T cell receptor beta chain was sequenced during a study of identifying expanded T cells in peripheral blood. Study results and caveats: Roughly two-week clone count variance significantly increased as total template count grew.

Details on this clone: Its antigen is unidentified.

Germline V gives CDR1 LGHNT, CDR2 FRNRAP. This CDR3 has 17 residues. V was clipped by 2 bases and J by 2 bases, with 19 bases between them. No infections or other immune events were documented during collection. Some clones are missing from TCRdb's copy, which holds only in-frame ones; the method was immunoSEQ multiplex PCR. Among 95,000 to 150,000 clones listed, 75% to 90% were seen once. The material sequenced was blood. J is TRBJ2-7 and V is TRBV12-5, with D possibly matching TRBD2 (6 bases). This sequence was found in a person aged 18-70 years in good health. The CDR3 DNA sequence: TGTGCTAGTGGTTTGAAAATTTTGGTGGGGGGAACCTACGAGCAGTACTTC. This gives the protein CASGLKILVGGTYEQYF.